Listed here are 25 T cell receptor beta chains from one sample, sequenced in a study of human T cells and chemical hapten exposure listed by TCRdb under 2021. Library creation used RACE. Instrument on record: NextSeq 500. The public reads were reanalyzed by TCRdb: fastp trimming at Q25, MiXCR alignment, in-frame beta chains only. Identical CDR3 proteins give one entry, which carries the most common genes and DNA. Here the sample has tens of thousands of distinct CDR3 sequences; approximately 10% occur a single time. The ten most abundant clones make up about 0.95% of the sample. The meaning of the sample's time point label: patch test 3, about 24 weeks after DPC sensitization. The treatment or condition label here, explained by the study, means: therapeutic diphenylcyclopropenone sensitization with weekly scalp DPC. Here the sequenced sample was whole blood, taken in connection with sensitization to the hapten diphenylcyclopropenone (DPC). The source is a woman aged 25-40 years with alopecia areata. Some clones in this sample may be carry-over from other donors' samples.

J is TRBJ2-2 and V is TRBV28; 8 positions agree with TRBD1. Germline V lookup: CDR1 MDHEN, CDR2 SYDVKM. The CDR3 extends over 15 amino acids. The V segment lost 5 bases and the J segment 4 bases; nucleotides outside the gene matches: 6. The CDR3 nucleotides read TGTGCCAGCAGTAGGAGGACAGGGAGCACCGGGGAGCTGTTTTTT. It codes for CASSRRTGSTGELFF.

This clonotype was recorded at least ten times. The rearrangement uses TRBV19 and TRBJ2-7; 7 positions match TRBD1. The CDR3 length is 17 residues. Trimming took 5 bases from V and 1 from J; bases not matched to a gene: 14. Germline CDR1 is LNHDA and CDR2 is SQIVND (reference sequence). The CDR3 protein is CASSPPRTGGLSYEQYV. CDR3 bases: TGTGCCAGTAGTCCACCACGGACAGGCGGATTATCCTACGAGCAGTACGTC.

This clonotype was seen repeatedly, ten times or more. The chain has TRBV25-1 and TRBJ2-7, with D uncertain. CDR1 is MGHDK, CDR2 SYGVNS, per germline. The CDR3 sequence is 13 residues long. V lost 5 bases and J lost 0, with 8 bases in between. Written as DNA, the CDR3 is TGTGCCAGCAGTCAGGCGAGCTCCTACGAGCAGTACTTC. Translated, it gives CASSQASSYEQYF.

There are many counts of this clonotype. The gene calls are TRBV3-1 and TRBJ2-3; unclear D gene. The CDR3 loop spans 15 amino acids. The germline V and J ends were trimmed by 0 bases and 2 bases, with 9 bases remaining between them. The germline V gene has CDR1 LGHDT and CDR2 YNNKEL (reference sequence). The CDR3, as DNA: TGTGCCAGCAGCCAAGAGGGGTCGTTCACAGATACGCAGTATTTT. It is translated as CASSQEGSFTDTQYF.

The sample holds many counts of this clonotype. The chain uses TRBV7-3 and TRBJ2-5; 10 nucleotides line up with TRBD1. With 5 bases clipped from V and 4 bases from J, the junction kept 10 bases outside the gene matches. Germline V lookup: CDR1 SGHTA, CDR2 FQGTGA. The CDR3 consists of 16 residues. The CDR3 loop reads CASSPGQGNSGETQYF. The CDR3 coding sequence is TGTGCCAGCAGCCCGGGACAGGGGAATTCAGGAGAGACCCAGTACTTC.

This clonotype was observed many times. The gene calls are TRBV28 and TRBJ2-7, with TRBD1 identical over 7 bases. V lost 7 bases and J lost 0; bases outside the gene matches: 9. Germline-derived CDR1 and CDR2 are MDHEN and SYDVKM. The CDR3 has 15 residues. The CDR3 protein is CASTLPGGNSYEQYF. The CDR3 region has the DNA TGTGCCAGCACCCTGCCAGGGGGAAACTCCTACGAGCAGTACTTC. Together with reference TRBV28 and TRBJ2-7, the CDR3 gives the full variable domain: DVKVTQSSRYLVKRTGEKVFLECVQDMDHENMFWYRQDPGLGLRLIYFSYDVKMKEKGDIPEGYSVSREKKERFSLILESASTNQTSMYLCASTLPGGNSYEQYFGPGTRLTVT.

At least ten counts were recorded for this clonotype. The chain carries TRBV28 and TRBJ1-1; D call uncertain. The CDR3 covers 16 residues. The germline V and J ends were trimmed by 7 bases and 2 bases, with 20 bases remaining between them. CDR1 and CDR2 from the germline V gene are MDHEN and SYDVKM. CDR3 coding DNA: TGTGCCAGCACCGGTATTCCCGGCCGGGCAAACACTGAAGCTTTCTTT. As protein: CASTGIPGRANTEAFF.

This clonotype was seen many times. This chain links TRBV7-2 with TRBJ1-4; 8 positions match TRBD1. The CDR3 is 15 amino acids. CDR1 and CDR2 from the germline V gene are SGHTA and FQGNSA. V dropped 5 bases and J dropped 8; count of bases not matched to a gene: 10. CDR3 sequence reads: CASSPRQGSSEKLFF. DNA of the CDR3: TGTGCCAGCAGCCCCCGACAGGGGAGTTCCGAAAAACTGTTTTTT.

CDR3 residues: CASSLGQGRGGYTF. The CDR3 nucleotides read TGTGCCAGCAGCCTAGGACAGGGTAGGGGTGGCTACACCTTC. This chain links TRBV3-1 with TRBJ1-2; 8 positions match TRBD1. Per germline, CDR1 LGHDT and CDR2 YNNKEL (reference sequence). This CDR3 is built from 14 residues. Unmatched junction bases numbered 8, after V lost 4 bases and J lost 7 bases.

This clonotype was observed at least ten times. This rearrangement joins TRBV20-1 to TRBJ1-1; 7 positions match TRBD1. V lost 6 bases and J lost 2; bases outside the gene matches: 6. Germline V gene data show CDR1 as DFQATT and CDR2 as SNEGSKA (reference sequence). This CDR3 comprises 13 residues. This CDR3 is CSAGGSYNTEAFF. Written as DNA, the CDR3 is TGCAGTGCAGGGGGCAGCTATAACACTGAAGCTTTCTTT.

This clonotype was counted many times. The chain is built from TRBV9 and TRBJ2-1; D might be TRBD2 (5 bases). Trimming removed 4 bases at V and 6 bases at J, with 14 bases between. Per the germline V gene, CDR1 is SGDLS and CDR2 is YYNGEE. This CDR3 has 14 amino acids. The CDR3 sequence is CASSPREGSNEQFF. The CDR3 coding sequence is TGTGCCAGCAGCCCCCGGGAAGGTTCCAATGAGCAGTTCTTC.

A few counts support this clonotype. The chain links TRBV29-1 to TRBJ2-1; D unclear. This CDR3 has 15 amino acids. V was clipped by 4 bases and J by 6 bases, with 19 bases between them. Germline CDR1 and CDR2: SQVTM and ANQGSEA. CDR3: CSVGHRLKPSNEQFF. In DNA, the CDR3 is TGCAGCGTTGGGCACCGTCTTAAGCCGTCCAATGAGCAGTTCTTC.

In this sample, this clonotype turned up many times. This sequence joins TRBV18 and TRBJ1-2, with a tentative D call TRBD1 (6 bases). The CDR3 is 13 amino acids. Germline loops: CDR1 KGHSH, CDR2 LQKENI. V lost 3 bases, J lost 4 bases, and 9 bases lay in between. This chain's CDR3 is CASSPGQIYGYTF. The CDR3 DNA reads TGTGCCAGCTCACCTGGACAGATCTATGGCTACACCTTC.

This clonotype came up a few times. The CDR3 sequence is CATEGVGGETQYF. CDR3 nucleotide sequence: TGTGCCACCGAGGGGGTCGGGGGAGAGACCCAGTACTTC. J is TRBJ2-5 and V is TRBV10-3, with D perhaps being TRBD1 or TRBD2 (6 bases each). This CDR3 contains 13 residues. Germline lookup yields CDR1 ENHRY and CDR2 SYGVKD. The germline V and J ends were trimmed by 10 bases and 4 bases, with 16 bases remaining between them.

The chain is built from TRBV5-1 and TRBJ2-3, with D perhaps TRBD2 (5 bases). The CDR3 is 16 residues long. The V and J ends lost 4 bases and 0 bases respectively, with 15 bases between them. Germline V gene data show CDR1 as SGHRS and CDR2 as YFSETQ. The DNA of the CDR3 is TGCGCCAGCAGCCCAGGACTCGCTTCTAGCACAGATACGCAGTATTTT. It codes for CASSPGLASSTDTQYF.

This clonotype was detected many times. The V gene is TRBV4-1, the J gene TRBJ1-5; D is unresolved. CDR3 size: 14 residues. Germline CDR1 and CDR2: MGHRA and YSYEKL. The V end was cut by 5 bases, the J end by 0 bases, with 8 bases between. The CDR3 sequence is CASSDTLSNQPQHF. The CDR3 DNA reads as TGCGCCAGCAGCGACACCCTTAGCAATCAGCCCCAGCATTTT.

V usage is TRBV3-1 and J usage is TRBJ2-7; 7 nucleotides line up with TRBD2. Trimming at V came to 4 bases and at J to 4 bases, leaving 7 bases not matched to a gene. This CDR3 region has 14 residues. Germline loops: CDR1 LGHDT, CDR2 YNNKEL (reference sequence). The CDR3 DNA follows: TGTGCCAGCAGCCCAGGACTAGGGGTTTACGAGCAGTACGTC. Translation: CASSPGLGVYEQYV.

The V call is TRBV29-1, the J call TRBJ1-1; TRBD1 aligns across 7 bases. In germline, CDR1 is SQVTM, CDR2 ANQGSEA. The CDR3 covers 13 residues. J gave up 2 bases and V 3 bases, and 3 bases lay outside the gene matches. As DNA, the CDR3 is TGCAGCGTTGATAAAGGGGGCAACACTGAAGCTTTCTTT. As protein: CSVDKGGNTEAFF.

This clonotype was counted many times. The chain links TRBV7-2 to TRBJ1-3; tentative D call: TRBD1 (6 bases). The CDR3 is 17 residues long. V was clipped by 4 bases and J by 4 bases, with 20 bases between them. Germline V CDR1 and CDR2: SGHTA, FQGNSA. In DNA, the CDR3 is TGTGCCAGCAGCTCAGGACTTATGTGGGGGCAAGGAAACACCATATATTTT. It yields the protein CASSSGLMWGQGNTIYF.

In its sample, this clonotype was seen a few times. Written as DNA, the CDR3 is TGTGCCATCAGTGAGGACAGGTTCGTCAATGAGCAGTTCTTC. Amino acid sequence: CAISEDRFVNEQFF. The genes are TRBV10-3 and TRBJ2-1; maybe TRBD1 (6 bases). Germline loops: CDR1 ENHRY, CDR2 SYGVKD. The CDR3 extends over 14 amino acids. The ends were cut back, 2 bases at V and 6 bases at J, with 11 bases in the middle.

This clonotype was observed a handful of times. V gene TRBV30 combines with J gene TRBJ2-7; no reliable D call. The ends were cut back, 2 bases at V and 0 bases at J, with 5 bases in the middle. Per the germline V gene, CDR1 is GTSNPN and CDR2 is SVGIG (reference sequence). The CDR3 has 12 residues. The CDR3 loop reads CAWSMDSYEQYF. The CDR3, as DNA: TGTGCCTGGAGTATGGACTCCTACGAGCAGTACTTC. Full variable domain (outside the CDR3, taken from reference TRBV30 and TRBJ2-7): SQTIHQWPATLVQPVGSPLSLECTVEGTSNPNLYWYRQAAGRGLQLLFYSVGIGQISSEVPQNLSASRPQDRQFILSSKKLLLSDSGFYLCAWSMDSYEQYFGPGTRLTVT.

The genes are TRBV7-9 and TRBJ2-5; 7 positions match TRBD1. The trim removed 6 bases at V and 4 bases at J, leaving 8 bases unmatched. The CDR3 has 14 residues. CDR1 and CDR2 from the germline V gene are SEHNR and FQNEAQ (reference sequence). The CDR3 region has the DNA TGTGCCAGCAGTCCAGCCCGACAGGGAGAGACCCAGTACTTC. This translates into CASSPARQGETQYF.

In its sample, this clonotype was seen many times. The CDR3 here is CASSLTGVLGEQYF. The CDR3 DNA is TGTGCCAGCAGCTTAACCGGGGTCTTGGGAGAGCAGTACTTC. The gene calls are TRBV7-2 and TRBJ2-7; D possibly corresponds to TRBD2 (5 bases). V lost 2 bases, J lost 7 bases, and 15 bases lay in between. The CDR3 spans 14 residues. Germline V gives CDR1 SGHTA, CDR2 FQGNSA.

The table lists this clonotype with many counts. The gene calls are TRBV29-1 and TRBJ1-5, with 11 bases identical to TRBD1. V shed 7 bases and J 4 bases; nucleotides not matched to a gene: 3. The CDR3 runs 13 residues. Germline assignment: CDR1 SQVTM and CDR2 ANQGSEA. The CDR3 spells CSAGQGGNQPQHF. CDR3 nucleotide sequence: TGCAGCGCGGGACAGGGGGGGAATCAGCCCCAGCATTTT.

This clonotype was seen ten or more times. The chain links TRBV5-1 to TRBJ1-1; 7 nucleotides align to TRBD1. The CDR3 runs 14 residues. Looked up from germline, CDR1 is SGHRS and CDR2 is YFSETQ. The V gene end was trimmed by 4 bases and the J gene end by 1 base; junction bases not matched to a gene: 4. CDR3 DNA: TGCGCCAGCAGCCTGGGGACAGAGAACACTGAAGCTTTCTTT. Amino acids: CASSLGTENTEAFF.